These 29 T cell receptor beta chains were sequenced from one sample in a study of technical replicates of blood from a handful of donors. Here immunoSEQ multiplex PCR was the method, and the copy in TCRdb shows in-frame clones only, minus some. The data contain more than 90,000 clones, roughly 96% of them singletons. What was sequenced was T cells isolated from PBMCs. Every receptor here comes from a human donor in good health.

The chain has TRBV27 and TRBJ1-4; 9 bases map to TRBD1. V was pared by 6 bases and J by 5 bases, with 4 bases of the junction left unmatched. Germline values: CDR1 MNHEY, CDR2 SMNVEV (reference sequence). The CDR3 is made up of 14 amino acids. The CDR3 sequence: CASSRQGGNEKLFF. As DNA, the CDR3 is TGTGCCAGCAGCAGACAGGGGGGGAATGAAAAACTGTTTTTT.

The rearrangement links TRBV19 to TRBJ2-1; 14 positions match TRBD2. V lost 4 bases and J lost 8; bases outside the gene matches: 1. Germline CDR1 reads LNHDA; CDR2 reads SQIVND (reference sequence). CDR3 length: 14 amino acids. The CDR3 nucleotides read TGTGCCAGTAGTACGGGACTAGCGGGGGATGAGCAGTTCTTC. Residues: CASSTGLAGDEQFF.

The CDR3 reads CAISGTGGYTF. The CDR3 coding sequence is TGTGCCATCAGTGGGACTGGAGGCTACACCTTC. The chain employs TRBV10-3 and TRBJ1-2, with no clear D. Trimming removed 4 bases at V and 8 bases at J, with 8 bases between. The CDR3 length is 11 residues. Germline CDR1 ENHRY, CDR2 SYGVKD.

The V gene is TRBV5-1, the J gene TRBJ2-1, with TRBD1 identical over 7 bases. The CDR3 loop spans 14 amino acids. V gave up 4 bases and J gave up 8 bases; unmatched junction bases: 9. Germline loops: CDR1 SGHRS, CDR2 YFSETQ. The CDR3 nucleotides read TGCGCCAGCAGCGAATTACGACAGGGCTATGAGCAGTTCTTC. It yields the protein CASSELRQGYEQFF. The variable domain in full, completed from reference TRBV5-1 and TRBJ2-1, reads KAGVTQTPRYLIKTRGQQVTLSCSPISGHRSVSWYQQTPGQGLQFLFEYFSETQRNKGNFPGRFSGRQFSNSRSEMNVSTLELGDSALYLCASSELRQGYEQFFGPGTRLTVL.

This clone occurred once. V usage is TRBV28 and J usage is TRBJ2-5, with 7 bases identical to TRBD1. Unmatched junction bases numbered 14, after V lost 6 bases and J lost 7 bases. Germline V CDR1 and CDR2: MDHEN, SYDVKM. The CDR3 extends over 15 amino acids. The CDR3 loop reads CASSHQRGQLGTQYF. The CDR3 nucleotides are TGTGCCAGCAGCCATCAAAGGGGACAGTTGGGGACCCAGTACTTC. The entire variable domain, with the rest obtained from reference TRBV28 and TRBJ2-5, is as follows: DVKVTQSSRYLVKRTGEKVFLECVQDMDHENMFWYRQDPGLGLRLIYFSYDVKMKEKGDIPEGYSVSREKKERFSLILESASTNQTSMYLCASSHQRGQLGTQYFGPGTRLLVL.

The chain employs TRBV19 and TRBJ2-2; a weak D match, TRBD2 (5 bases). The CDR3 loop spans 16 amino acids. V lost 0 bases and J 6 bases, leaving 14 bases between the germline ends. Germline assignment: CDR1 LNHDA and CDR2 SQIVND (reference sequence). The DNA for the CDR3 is TGTGCCAGTAGTATAGATGAGGGCCTTACTTCCGGGGAGCTGTTTTTT. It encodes CASSIDEGLTSGELFF.

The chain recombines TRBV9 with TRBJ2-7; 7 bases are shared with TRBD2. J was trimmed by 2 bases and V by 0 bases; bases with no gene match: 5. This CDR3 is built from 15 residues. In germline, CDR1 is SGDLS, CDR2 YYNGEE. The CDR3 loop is CASSVDSGDAYEQYF. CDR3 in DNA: TGTGCCAGCAGCGTAGACAGCGGGGACGCCTACGAGCAGTACTTC.

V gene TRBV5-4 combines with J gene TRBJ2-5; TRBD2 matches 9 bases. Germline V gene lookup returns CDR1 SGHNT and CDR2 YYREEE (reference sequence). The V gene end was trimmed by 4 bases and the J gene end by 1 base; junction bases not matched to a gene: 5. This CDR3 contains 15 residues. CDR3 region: CASSGLAQTQETQYF. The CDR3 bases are TGTGCCAGCAGCGGACTAGCGCAAACCCAAGAGACCCAGTACTTC.

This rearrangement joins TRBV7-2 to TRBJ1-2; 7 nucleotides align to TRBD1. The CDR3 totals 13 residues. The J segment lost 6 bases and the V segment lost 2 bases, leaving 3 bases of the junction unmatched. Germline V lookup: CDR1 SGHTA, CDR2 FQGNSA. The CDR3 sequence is CASSLRTGDGYTF. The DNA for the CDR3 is TGTGCCAGCAGCTTAAGGACAGGCGATGGCTACACCTTC.

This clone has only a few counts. This chain's CDR3 is CASSVGQGNGYTF. For the CDR3, the DNA is TGTGCCAGCAGCGTCGGTCAGGGAAATGGCTACACCTTC. This chain joins TRBV9 and TRBJ1-2; maybe TRBD1 (5 bases). From germline, CDR1 is SGDLS and CDR2 YYNGEE. The CDR3 totals 13 residues. Deletions cut 2 bases from V and 6 bases from J, with 11 bases between.

DNA for the CDR3: TGTGCCTGGAGTGACCCGGGAGGATCTATTTTCATCTCCTACAATGAGCAGTTCTTC. As protein: CAWSDPGGSIFISYNEQFF. The chain combines TRBV30 with TRBJ2-1; 7 bases are a match to TRBD2. Unmatched junction bases numbered 15, after V lost 1 base and J lost 0 bases. Germline loops: CDR1 GTSNPN, CDR2 SVGIG (reference sequence). The CDR3 runs to 19 residues.

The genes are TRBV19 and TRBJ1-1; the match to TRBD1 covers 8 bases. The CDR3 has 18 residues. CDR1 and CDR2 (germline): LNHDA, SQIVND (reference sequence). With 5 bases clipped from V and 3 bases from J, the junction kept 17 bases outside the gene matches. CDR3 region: CASSFRYFQGAEDTEAFF. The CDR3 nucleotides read TGTGCCAGTAGTTTCCGCTACTTCCAGGGGGCCGAGGACACTGAAGCTTTCTTT.

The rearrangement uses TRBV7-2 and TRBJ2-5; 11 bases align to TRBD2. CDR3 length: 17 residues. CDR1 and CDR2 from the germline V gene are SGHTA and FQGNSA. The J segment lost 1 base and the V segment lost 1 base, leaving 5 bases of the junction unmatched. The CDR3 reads CASSLGALAGVQETQYF. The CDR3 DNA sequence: TGTGCCAGCAGCTTAGGCGCACTAGCGGGGGTCCAAGAGACCCAGTACTTC.

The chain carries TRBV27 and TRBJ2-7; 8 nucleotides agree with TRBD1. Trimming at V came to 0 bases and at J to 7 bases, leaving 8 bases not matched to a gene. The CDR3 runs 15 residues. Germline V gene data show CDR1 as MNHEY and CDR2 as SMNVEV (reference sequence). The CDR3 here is CASSLSTQGAREQYF. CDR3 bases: TGTGCCAGCAGTTTATCTACCCAGGGGGCGCGGGAGCAGTACTTC.

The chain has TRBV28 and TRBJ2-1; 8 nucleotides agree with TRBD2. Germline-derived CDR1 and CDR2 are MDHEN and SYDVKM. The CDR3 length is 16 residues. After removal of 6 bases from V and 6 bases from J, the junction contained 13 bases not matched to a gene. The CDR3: CASRPAGGTLRNEQFF. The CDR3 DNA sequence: TGTGCCAGCAGGCCGGCGGGAGGCACTCTCCGCAATGAGCAGTTCTTC.

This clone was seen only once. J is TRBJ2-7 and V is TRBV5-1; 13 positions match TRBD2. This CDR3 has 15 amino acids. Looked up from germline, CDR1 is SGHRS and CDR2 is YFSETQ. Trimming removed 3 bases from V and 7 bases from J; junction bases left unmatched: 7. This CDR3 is CASSSTSGRVLEQYF. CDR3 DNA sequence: TGCGCCAGCAGCTCTACTAGCGGGAGGGTTCTTGAGCAGTACTTC.

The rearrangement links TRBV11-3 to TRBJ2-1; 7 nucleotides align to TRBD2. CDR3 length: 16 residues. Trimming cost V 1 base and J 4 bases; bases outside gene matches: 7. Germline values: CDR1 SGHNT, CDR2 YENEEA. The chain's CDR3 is CASSLAAGEAYNEQFF. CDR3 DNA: TGTGCCAGCAGCTTAGCCGCGGGAGAAGCATACAATGAGCAGTTCTTC. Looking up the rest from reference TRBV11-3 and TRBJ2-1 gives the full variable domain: EAGVVQSPRYKIIEKKQPVAFWCNPISGHNTLYWYLQNLGQGPELLIRYENEEAVDDSQLPKDRFSAERLKGVDSTLKIQPAELGDSAVYLCASSLAAGEAYNEQFFGPGTRLTVL.

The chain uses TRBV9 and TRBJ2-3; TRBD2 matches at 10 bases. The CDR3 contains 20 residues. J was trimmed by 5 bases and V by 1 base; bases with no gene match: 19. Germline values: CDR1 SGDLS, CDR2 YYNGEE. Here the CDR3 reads CASSVLGLAGVSVLEDTQYF. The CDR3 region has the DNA TGTGCCAGCAGCGTATTGGGCCTAGCGGGAGTAAGTGTATTGGAAGATACGCAGTATTTT. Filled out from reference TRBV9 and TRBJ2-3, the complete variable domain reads DSGVTQTPKHLITATGQRVTLRCSPRSGDLSVYWYQQSLDQGLQFLIQYYNGEERAKGNILERFSAQQFPDLHSELNLSSLELGDSALYFCASSVLGLAGVSVLEDTQYFGPGTRLTVL.

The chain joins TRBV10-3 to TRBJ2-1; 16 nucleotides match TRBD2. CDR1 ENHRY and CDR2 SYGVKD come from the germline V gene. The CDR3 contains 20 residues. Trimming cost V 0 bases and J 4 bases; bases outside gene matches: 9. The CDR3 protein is CAISESVGGTSGRGYNEQFF. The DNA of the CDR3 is TGTGCCATCAGTGAGTCGGTTGGCGGGACTAGCGGGAGGGGTTACAATGAGCAGTTCTTC.

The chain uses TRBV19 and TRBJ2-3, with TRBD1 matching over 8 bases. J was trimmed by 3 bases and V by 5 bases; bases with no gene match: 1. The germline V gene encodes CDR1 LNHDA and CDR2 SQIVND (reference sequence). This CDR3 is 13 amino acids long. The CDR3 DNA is TGTGCCAGTAGTCGACAGGGGACAGATACGCAGTATTTT. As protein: CASSRQGTDTQYF.

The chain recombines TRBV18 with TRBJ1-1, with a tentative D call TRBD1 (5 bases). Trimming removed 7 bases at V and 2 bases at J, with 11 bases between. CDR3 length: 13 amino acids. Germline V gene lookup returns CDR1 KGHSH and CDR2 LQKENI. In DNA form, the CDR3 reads TGTGCCAGCTTGTATAGGGGTAACACTGAAGCTTTCTTT. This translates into CASLYRGNTEAFF.

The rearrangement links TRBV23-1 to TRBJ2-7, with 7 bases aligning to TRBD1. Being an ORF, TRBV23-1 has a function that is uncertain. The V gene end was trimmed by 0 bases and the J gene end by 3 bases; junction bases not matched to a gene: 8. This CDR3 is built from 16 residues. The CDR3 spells CASSQSQDRCNYEQYF. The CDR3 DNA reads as TGCGCCAGCAGTCAATCGCAGGACAGGTGCAACTACGAGCAGTACTTC.

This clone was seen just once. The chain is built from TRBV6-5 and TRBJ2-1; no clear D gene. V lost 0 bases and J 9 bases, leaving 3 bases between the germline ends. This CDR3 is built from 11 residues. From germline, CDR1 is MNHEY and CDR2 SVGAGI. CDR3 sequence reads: CASSYSSEQFF. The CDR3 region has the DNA TGTGCCAGCAGTTACTCGAGTGAGCAGTTCTTC.

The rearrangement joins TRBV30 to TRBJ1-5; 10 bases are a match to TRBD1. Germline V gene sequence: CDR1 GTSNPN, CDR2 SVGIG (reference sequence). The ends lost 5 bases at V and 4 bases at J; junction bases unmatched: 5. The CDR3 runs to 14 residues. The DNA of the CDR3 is TGTGCCTGGGGGGGACAGGGGAGGAATCAGCCCCAGCATTTT. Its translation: CAWGGQGRNQPQHF.

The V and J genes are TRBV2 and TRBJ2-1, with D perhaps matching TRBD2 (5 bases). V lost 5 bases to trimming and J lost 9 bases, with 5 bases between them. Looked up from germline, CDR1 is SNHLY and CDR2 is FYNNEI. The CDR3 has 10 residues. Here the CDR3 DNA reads TGTGCCAGCAGTAGCGGTGAGCAGTTCTTC. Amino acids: CASSSGEQFF.

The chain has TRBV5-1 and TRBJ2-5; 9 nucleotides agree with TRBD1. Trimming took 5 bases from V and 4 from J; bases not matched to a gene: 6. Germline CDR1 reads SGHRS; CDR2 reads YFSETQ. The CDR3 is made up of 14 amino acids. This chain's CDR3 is CASSPAGQGETQYF. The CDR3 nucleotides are TGCGCCAGCAGTCCTGCGGGACAGGGAGAGACCCAGTACTTC.

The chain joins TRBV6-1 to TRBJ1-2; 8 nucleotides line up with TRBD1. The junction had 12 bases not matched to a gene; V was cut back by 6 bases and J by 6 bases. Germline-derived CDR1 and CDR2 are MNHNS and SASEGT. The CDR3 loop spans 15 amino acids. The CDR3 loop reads CASRAGTGIPNGYTF. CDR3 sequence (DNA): TGTGCCAGCAGGGCCGGGACAGGCATCCCAAATGGCTACACCTTC.

The chain's CDR3 is CASSEEGQGLLNEQFF. DNA for the CDR3: TGTGCCAGCAGTGAAGAGGGACAGGGGTTACTAAATGAGCAGTTCTTC. The chain is built from TRBV2 and TRBJ2-1; 10 bases fit TRBD1. The germline gives CDR1 SNHLY, CDR2 FYNNEI. This CDR3 comprises 16 residues. Trimming removed 1 base from V and 7 bases from J; junction bases left unmatched: 7. Together with reference TRBV2 and TRBJ2-1, the CDR3 gives the full variable domain: EPEVTQTPSHQVTQMGQEVILRCVPISNHLYFYWYRQILGQKVEFLVSFYNNEISEKSEIFDDQFSVERPDGSNFTLKIRSTKLEDSAMYFCASSEEGQGLLNEQFFGPGTRLTVL.

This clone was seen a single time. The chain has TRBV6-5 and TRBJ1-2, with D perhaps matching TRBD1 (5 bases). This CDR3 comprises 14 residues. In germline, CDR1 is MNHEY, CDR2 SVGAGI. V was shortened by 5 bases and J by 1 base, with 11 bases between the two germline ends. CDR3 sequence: CASSRGVNNYGYTF. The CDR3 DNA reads TGTGCCAGCAGTCGGGGGGTCAATAACTATGGCTACACCTTC.